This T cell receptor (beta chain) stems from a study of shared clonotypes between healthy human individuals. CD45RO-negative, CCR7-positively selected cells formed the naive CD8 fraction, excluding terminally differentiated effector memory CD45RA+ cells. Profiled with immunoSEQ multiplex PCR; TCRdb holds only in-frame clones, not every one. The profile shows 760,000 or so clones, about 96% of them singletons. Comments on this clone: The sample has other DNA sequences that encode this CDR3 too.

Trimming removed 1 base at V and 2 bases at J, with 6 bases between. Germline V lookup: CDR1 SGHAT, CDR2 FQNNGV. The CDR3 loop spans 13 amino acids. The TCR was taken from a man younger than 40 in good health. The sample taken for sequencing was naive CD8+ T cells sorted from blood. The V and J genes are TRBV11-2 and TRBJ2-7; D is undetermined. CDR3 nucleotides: TGTGCCAGCAGCTTAGGTCAGACCTACGAGCAGTACTTC. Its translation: CASSLGQTYEQYF.